These 29 T cell receptor beta chains were all obtained from the same sample, sequenced in a study of blood T cell repertoires in COVID-19. Profiling relied on immunoSEQ multiplex PCR, and the TCRdb table lists in-frame clones only, not all of them. The data hold under 150,000 clones, with approximately 80% observed a single time. Specimen: peripheral blood. These receptors came from a middle-aged man with active or convalescent COVID-19.

The chain uses TRBV11-3 and TRBJ2-3; D is unclear. Trimming took off 3 bases at V and 3 bases at J, with 4 bases between the two ends. The CDR3 is made up of 12 amino acids. Germline CDR1 reads SGHNT; CDR2 reads YENEEA. The CDR3 sequence is CASSFSTDTQYF. In DNA, the CDR3 is TGTGCCAGCAGCTTTTCAACAGATACGCAGTATTTT.

The chain joins TRBV7-9 to TRBJ2-1; 8 bases align to TRBD1. The V segment lost 8 bases and the J segment 1 base; nucleotides outside the gene matches: 10. This CDR3 comprises 16 residues. CDR1 and CDR2 from the germline V gene are SEHNR and FQNEAQ (reference sequence). CDR3 sequence reads: CASLGWTGQSYNEQFF. The CDR3, as DNA: TGTGCCAGCTTGGGCTGGACAGGGCAGTCCTACAATGAGCAGTTCTTC.

The rearrangement joins TRBV6-5 to TRBJ1-1; D call uncertain. The ends were cut back, 3 bases at V and 1 base at J, with 6 bases in the middle. The CDR3 contains 13 residues. Looked up from germline, CDR1 is MNHEY and CDR2 is SVGAGI. CDR3 bases: TGTGCCAGCAGTTATAAGCGGAACACTGAAGCTTTCTTT. Protein sequence: CASSYKRNTEAFF.

The chain couples TRBV7-2 to TRBJ2-7, with a tentative D call TRBD2 (5 bases). This CDR3 has 14 amino acids. Germline CDR1 is SGHTA and CDR2 is FQGNSA. The V end lost 4 bases, the J end lost 6 bases, and 16 bases lay between the germline ends. The CDR3 reads CASSSAGRRLEQYF. The CDR3, as DNA: TGTGCCAGCAGCTCGGCGGGCCGCCGGCTCGAGCAGTACTTC.

The CDR3 bases are TGTGCCAGCAGCTTAGATCACGGGGGATGGAACATTCAGTACTTC. This sequence encodes CASSLDHGGWNIQYF. The genes are TRBV11-2 and TRBJ2-4; D may be TRBD2 (6 bases). The germline V gene encodes CDR1 SGHAT and CDR2 FQNNGV. V was clipped by 0 bases and J by 7 bases, with 13 bases between them. The CDR3 runs to 15 residues.

The chain combines TRBV3-1 (or the pseudogene TRBV3-2) with TRBJ1-3; TRBD1 agrees at 9 bases. The V segment lost 1 base and the J segment 7 bases; nucleotides outside the gene matches: 8. CDR3 length: 16 residues. Looked up from germline, CDR1 is LGHDT and CDR2 is YNNKEL (reference sequence). In nucleotides, the CDR3 is TGTGCCAGCAGCCAAGTCTCCCGGACAGGGGATAACACCATATATTTT. Protein product: CASSQVSRTGDNTIYF.

The chain has TRBV7-3 and TRBJ2-3, with D possibly matching TRBD2 (5 bases). V was cut by 2 bases and J by 4 bases, with 7 bases left in between. Germline CDR1 and CDR2: SGHTA and FQGTGA. The CDR3 length is 13 residues. The CDR3: CASSLLGADTQYF. DNA of the CDR3: TGTGCCAGCAGCTTACTCGGGGCAGATACGCAGTATTTT.

In the case of this clone: Within the sample, other DNA sequences also encode this same CDR3. The J gene is TRBJ1-1, the V gene TRBV20-1; D is unclear. Trimming took 5 bases from V and 6 from J, leaving 10 bases between them. Looked up from germline, CDR1 is DFQATT and CDR2 is SNEGSKA (reference sequence). The CDR3 contains 11 residues. CDR3 protein: CSARPGPEAFF. CDR3 sequence (DNA): TGCAGTGCTCGGCCGGGTCCTGAAGCTTTCTTT.

The rearrangement uses TRBV19 and TRBJ2-1; D is possibly TRBD1 (6 bases). V lost 8 bases and J lost 4, with 18 bases in between. The germline V gene encodes CDR1 LNHDA and CDR2 SQIVND (reference sequence). The CDR3 loop spans 15 amino acids. CDR3 sequence (DNA): TGTGCCAGTGTTGACCGGGACACGACTTACAATGAGCAGTTCTTC. This translates into CASVDRDTTYNEQFF.

This clone was found once. The J gene is TRBJ2-1, the V gene TRBV5-1; 7 bases agree with TRBD2. The length of the CDR3 is 15 residues. Germline CDR1 SGHRS, CDR2 YFSETQ. J lost 4 bases, V lost 1 base, and 5 bases had no gene match. The CDR3 sequence: CASSLRLADYNEQFF. The CDR3 coding sequence is TGCGCCAGCAGCTTGCGTCTAGCGGATTACAATGAGCAGTTCTTC.

The chain recombines TRBV3-1 (or the pseudogene TRBV3-2) with TRBJ2-2, with TRBD1 matching 7 bases. Trimming removed 3 bases from V and 6 bases from J; junction bases left unmatched: 13. This CDR3 contains 17 residues. Per the germline V gene, CDR1 is LGHDT and CDR2 is YNNKEL (reference sequence). CDR3 residues: CASSHLGGRGSAGELFF. CDR3 in DNA: TGTGCCAGCAGCCACCTTGGGGGCAGGGGGAGTGCCGGGGAGCTGTTTTTT.

The chain carries TRBV6-5 and TRBJ1-5, with a possible D match to TRBD1 (6 bases). The ends were cut back, 8 bases at V and 4 bases at J, with 18 bases in the middle. Germline V gene data show CDR1 as MNHEY and CDR2 as SVGAGI. There are 15 residues in the CDR3. In nucleotides, the CDR3 is TGTGCCAGCGGAAGGGGGGGCGCTGATAATCAGCCCCAGCATTTT. This sequence encodes CASGRGGADNQPQHF.

The chain couples TRBV4-1 to TRBJ2-7; 11 bases match TRBD1. CDR1 and CDR2 from the germline V gene are MGHRA and YSYEKL. The CDR3 sequence is 16 residues long. V dropped 2 bases and J dropped 4; count of bases not matched to a gene: 7. CDR3 sequence: CASSQTIRDRGYEQYF. DNA for the CDR3: TGCGCCAGCAGCCAAACGATCCGGGACAGGGGGTACGAGCAGTACTTC.

Turning to this clone: Distinct nucleotide sequences in the sample also encode this CDR3. CDR3 in amino acids: CASSPNRGVTEAFF. CDR3 in DNA: TGTGCCAGCAGCCCAAACAGGGGCGTCACTGAAGCTTTCTTT. This chain connects TRBV9 to TRBJ1-1; 7 positions match TRBD1. CDR3 length: 14 residues. From germline, CDR1 is SGDLS and CDR2 YYNGEE. V lost 4 bases to trimming and J lost 4 bases; unmatched junction nucleotides: 7.

J is TRBJ2-6 and V is TRBV5-6; 8 nucleotides match TRBD1. Germline values: CDR1 SGHDT, CDR2 YYEEEE. V shed 5 bases and J 0 bases; nucleotides not matched to a gene: 10. The CDR3 is made up of 18 amino acids. The CDR3 here is CASSSLGTGTSGANVLTF. The CDR3 bases are TGTGCCAGCAGTTCTCTCGGGACAGGCACCTCTGGGGCCAACGTCCTGACTTTC.

V gene TRBV18 combines with J gene TRBJ1-2, with 8 bases that match TRBD1. The CDR3 covers 17 residues. Germline V gene lookup returns CDR1 KGHSH and CDR2 LQKENI. J was trimmed by 5 bases and V by 6 bases; bases with no gene match: 17. The CDR3, as DNA: TGTGCCAGCTCCCTACAAGAGAAAGGACAGGGCAGTTATGGCTACACCTTC. It codes for CASSLQEKGQGSYGYTF.

The rearrangement links TRBV25-1 to TRBJ1-6; 7 bases fit TRBD1. V was pared by 4 bases and J by 7 bases, with 4 bases of the junction left unmatched. The length of the CDR3 is 14 residues. The germline CDR1 and CDR2 sequences are MGHDK and SYGVNS. The CDR3 nucleotides are TGTGCCAGCAGTGGGCGACAGGGAAATTCACCCCTCCACTTT. Protein sequence: CASSGRQGNSPLHF.

The chain recombines TRBV19 with TRBJ2-3, with TRBD2 identical over 8 bases. Unmatched junction bases numbered 19, after V lost 6 bases and J lost 5 bases. In germline, CDR1 is LNHDA, CDR2 SQIVND (reference sequence). The CDR3 has 18 amino acids. The CDR3 is CASRRAPTGTSPKDTQYF. The CDR3 DNA reads TGTGCCAGTAGAAGAGCCCCGACCGGGACTAGTCCGAAAGATACGCAGTATTTT.

The genes are TRBV30 and TRBJ2-2; D ambiguous. There are 10 residues in the CDR3. Trimming removed 6 bases from V and 7 bases from J, with 6 bases in between. Germline lookup yields CDR1 GTSNPN and CDR2 SVGIG (reference sequence). The chain's CDR3 is CACGHGELFF. The DNA of the CDR3 is TGTGCCTGCGGTCACGGGGAGCTGTTTTTT.

The chain couples TRBV7-2 to TRBJ1-2, with D uncertain. Trimming cost V 5 bases and J 5 bases, with 18 bases left between them. This CDR3 region has 15 residues. Germline loops: CDR1 SGHTA, CDR2 FQGNSA. The CDR3 reads CASSPPPGLTYGYTF. The CDR3 DNA reads as TGTGCCAGCAGCCCCCCCCCAGGACTCACTTATGGCTACACCTTC.

The V gene is TRBV7-9, the J gene TRBJ2-2, with 10 bases matching TRBD1. J lost 0 bases, V lost 5 bases, and 6 bases had no gene match. Germline CDR1 SEHNR, CDR2 FQNEAQ (reference sequence). CDR3 size: 17 residues. DNA for the CDR3: TGTGCCAGCAGCGTCGGACAGGGGGATTCGAACACCGGGGAGCTGTTTTTT. Translation: CASSVGQGDSNTGELFF. Variable domain in full (rest from reference TRBV7-9 and TRBJ2-2): DTGVSQNPRHKITKRGQNVTFRCDPISEHNRLYWYRQTLGQGPEFLTYFQNEAQLEKSRLLSDRFSAERPKGSFSTLEIQRTEQGDSAMYLCASSVGQGDSNTGELFFGEGSRLTVL.

V gene TRBV4-3 combines with J gene TRBJ1-1; TRBD1 is a possible D gene (5 bases). V lost 0 bases, J lost 5 bases, and 13 bases lay in between. Germline values: CDR1 LGHNA, CDR2 YSLEER. The CDR3 has 15 residues. CDR3 protein: CASSQESGDWTEAFF. The CDR3 region has the DNA TGCGCCAGCAGCCAAGAATCTGGGGACTGGACTGAAGCTTTCTTT.

This clone showed up just once. The chain carries TRBV5-1 and TRBJ2-1; TRBD2 agrees at 7 bases. With V trimmed by 4 bases and J by 4 bases, 5 bases remained unmatched. CDR3 size: 14 residues. CDR1 and CDR2 from the germline V gene are SGHRS and YFSETQ. In DNA, the CDR3 is TGCGCCAGCAGCCCCGGGACTAATTACAATGAGCAGTTCTTC. This encodes CASSPGTNYNEQFF. The full variable domain, rest sourced from reference TRBV5-1 and TRBJ2-1, is KAGVTQTPRYLIKTRGQQVTLSCSPISGHRSVSWYQQTPGQGLQFLFEYFSETQRNKGNFPGRFSGRQFSNSRSEMNVSTLELGDSALYLCASSPGTNYNEQFFGPGTRLTVL.

The chain joins TRBV4-1 to TRBJ1-2, with D unclear. The V gene lost 2 bases and the J gene lost 2 bases, with 15 bases spanning the gap. Germline V lookup: CDR1 MGHRA, CDR2 YSYEKL. This CDR3 has 16 amino acids. The CDR3: CASSQMDLGFNYGYTF. Written as DNA, the CDR3 is TGCGCCAGCAGCCAAATGGACTTGGGGTTCAACTATGGCTACACCTTC.

The chain joins TRBV5-1 to TRBJ2-1; 8 nucleotides line up with TRBD2. This CDR3 comprises 16 residues. The germline V gene encodes CDR1 SGHRS and CDR2 YFSETQ. V gave up 4 bases and J gave up 5 bases; unmatched junction bases: 11. CDR3 sequence (DNA): TGCGCCAGCAGCACCCAGAGCGGGGGAGACAACAATGAGCAGTTCTTC. It translates to CASSTQSGGDNNEQFF.

Comment on this clone: The sample carries other DNA sequences with the same CDR3. The chain couples TRBV5-1 to TRBJ1-3, with 7 bases fitting TRBD1. Unmatched junction bases numbered 1, after V lost 3 bases and J lost 1 base. Germline V gene sequence: CDR1 SGHRS, CDR2 YFSETQ. This CDR3 is built from 14 residues. In DNA, the CDR3 is TGCGCCAGCAGCTCAGGGGGGTCTGGAAACACCATATATTTT. This codes for CASSSGGSGNTIYF.

The gene calls are TRBV9 and TRBJ2-3; 7 bases match TRBD2. Germline CDR1 is SGDLS and CDR2 is YYNGEE. This CDR3 has 16 residues. V lost 3 bases and J lost 3; bases outside the gene matches: 10. The CDR3 DNA sequence: TGTGCCAGCAGCGCCTCAATTGCGGGGGTGACAGATACGCAGTATTTT. This translates into CASSASIAGVTDTQYF.

The chain carries TRBV19 and TRBJ2-7; 8 positions agree with TRBD1. The ends lost 5 bases at V and 1 base at J; junction bases unmatched: 7. The CDR3 has 15 residues. The germline gives CDR1 LNHDA, CDR2 SQIVND (reference sequence). CDR3 in DNA: TGTGCCAGTAGTGCCGGACAGGGCCCTTCCTACGAGCAGTACTTC. It is translated as CASSAGQGPSYEQYF.

The chain links TRBV19 to TRBJ1-5; 7 bases align to TRBD1. Trimming removed 4 bases from V and 3 bases from J; junction bases left unmatched: 15. Germline-derived CDR1 and CDR2 are LNHDA and SQIVND (reference sequence). The length of the CDR3 is 18 residues. The CDR3 DNA follows: TGTGCCAGTAGTACCCTGGGACAGAGGGGATATAACAATCAGCCCCAGCATTTT. Translation: CASSTLGQRGYNNQPQHF. Looking up the rest from reference TRBV19 and TRBJ1-5 gives the full variable domain: DGGITQSPKYLFRKEGQNVTLSCEQNLNHDAMYWYRQDPGQGLRLIYYSQIVNDFQKGDIAEGYSVSREKKESFPLTVTSAQKNPTAFYLCASSTLGQRGYNNQPQHFGDGTRLSIL.